This T cell receptor (beta chain) stems from a study of cytomegalovirus exposure and HLA in healthy donors. Despite likely unrecorded immune exposures, the donors were nominally healthy at the time of sampling. This clone turned up a few times. The CDR3 runs to 13 residues. V lost 3 bases and J lost 7, with 13 bases in between. Germline V gene lookup returns CDR1 PRHDT and CDR2 FYEKMQ (reference sequence). The PCR had 60 Vbeta and 13 Jbeta primers. Sequenced by immunoSEQ multiplex PCR; TCRdb stores in-frame clones only, minus some. The table has roughly 180,000 clones, 60% to 85% seen once. The clonotype was recovered from a man aged 18 to 30 in good health and CMV-seronegative. V is TRBV13 and J is TRBJ2-7, with D maybe TRBD2 (6 bases). Input material: PBMCs. The CDR3: CASSFSRGREQYF. The DNA of the CDR3 is TGTGCCAGCAGCTTCAGCCGTGGGAGGGAGCAGTACTTC. Together with reference TRBV13 and TRBJ2-7, the CDR3 gives the full variable domain: AAGVIQSPRHLIKEKRETATLKCYPIPRHDTVYWYQQGPGQDPQFLISFYEKMQSDKGSIPDRFSAQQFSDYHSELNMSSLELGDSALYFCASSFSRGREQYFGPGTRLTVT.